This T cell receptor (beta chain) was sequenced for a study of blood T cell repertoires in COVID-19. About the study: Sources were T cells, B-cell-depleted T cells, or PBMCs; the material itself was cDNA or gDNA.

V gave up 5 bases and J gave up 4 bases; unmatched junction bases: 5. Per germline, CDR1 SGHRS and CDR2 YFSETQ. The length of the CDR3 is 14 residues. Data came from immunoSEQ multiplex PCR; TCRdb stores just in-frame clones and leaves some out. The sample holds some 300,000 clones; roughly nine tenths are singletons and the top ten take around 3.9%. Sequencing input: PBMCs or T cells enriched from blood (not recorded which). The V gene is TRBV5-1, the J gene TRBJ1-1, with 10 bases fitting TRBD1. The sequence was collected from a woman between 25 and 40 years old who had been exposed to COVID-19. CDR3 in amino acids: CASSFWTGGTEAFF. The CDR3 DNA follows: TGCGCCAGCAGTTTCTGGACAGGGGGCACTGAAGCTTTCTTT.